These 26 T cell receptor beta chains were all obtained from the same sample, sequenced in a study of blood T cell repertoires in COVID-19. Libraries were prepared by immunoSEQ multiplex PCR; TCRdb keeps only in-frame clonotypes and omits some of them. This table has 40,000 to 45,000 clones, approximately 88% appearing once. Material for sequencing was peripheral blood. These receptors all come from a man in his fifties or sixties with active COVID-19.

V and J are TRBV9 and TRBJ2-6; 11 bases are a match to TRBD1. Losses at the gene ends were 0 bases for V and 0 bases for J; bases not matched to a gene: 11. This CDR3 comprises 21 residues. Per the germline V gene, CDR1 is SGDLS and CDR2 is YYNGEE. The CDR3 DNA reads TGTGCCAGCAGCGTAGCCTGGACAGGGGGCCGTAAACACTCTGGGGCCAACGTCCTGACTTTC. Encoded protein: CASSVAWTGGRKHSGANVLTF. The full variable domain, in which reference TRBV9 and TRBJ2-6 provide the parts outside the CDR3, is DSGVTQTPKHLITATGQRVTLRCSPRSGDLSVYWYQQSLDQGLQFLIQYYNGEERAKGNILERFSAQQFPDLHSELNLSSLELGDSALYFCASSVAWTGGRKHSGANVLTFGAGSRLTVL.

This clone was recorded a few times. J is TRBJ1-1 and V is TRBV10-2, with D uncertain. The CDR3 sequence is 14 residues long. Trimming removed 4 bases from V and 1 base from J, with 10 bases in between. Germline loops: CDR1 WSHSY, CDR2 SAAADI. The CDR3 loop reads CASSVDLGNTEAFF. DNA of the CDR3: TGCGCCAGCAGTGTGGACTTAGGGAACACTGAAGCTTTCTTT.

This chain uses TRBV11-2 with TRBJ1-2; 8 nucleotides line up with TRBD1. This CDR3 contains 14 residues. Losses at the gene ends were 3 bases for V and 8 bases for J; bases not matched to a gene: 8. Germline CDR1 reads SGHAT; CDR2 reads FQNNGV. For the CDR3, the DNA is TGTGCCAGCAGCTTGACAGGGGCCGGGCGGGGCTACACCTTC. This codes for CASSLTGAGRGYTF.

This clone was observed once. The gene calls are TRBV28 and TRBJ1-2, with TRBD1 matching 9 bases. Looked up from germline, CDR1 is MDHEN and CDR2 is SYDVKM. The junction had 5 bases not matched to a gene; V was cut back by 8 bases and J by 4 bases. The CDR3 consists of 13 residues. This chain's CDR3 is CASWTGAGYGYTF. The CDR3 DNA reads TGTGCCAGCTGGACAGGGGCGGGCTATGGCTACACCTTC.

This chain's CDR3 is CASTPGTSGRSSSYEQYF. The CDR3 coding sequence is TGTGCCAGCACCCCTGGGACTAGCGGGCGCTCGAGCTCCTACGAGCAGTACTTC. The chain has TRBV7-2 and TRBJ2-7; TRBD2 matches 12 bases. CDR3 length: 18 amino acids. V was pared by 7 bases and J by 0 bases, with 13 bases of the junction left unmatched. Germline V lookup: CDR1 SGHTA, CDR2 FQGNSA.

A few counts support this clone. Additional DNA sequences in this sample encode the identical CDR3. The chain is built from TRBV5-1 and TRBJ2-7; 9 bases fit TRBD2. The CDR3 extends over 14 amino acids. Germline V lookup: CDR1 SGHRS, CDR2 YFSETQ. V was pared by 2 bases and J by 4 bases, with 4 bases of the junction left unmatched. The CDR3 DNA is TGCGCCAGCAGCTTAAGTCTAGCGGGGTACGAGCAGTACTTC. Protein product: CASSLSLAGYEQYF.

This rearrangement joins TRBV11-2 to TRBJ1-4; weak D call: TRBD1 (5 bases). Germline V CDR1 and CDR2: SGHAT, FQNNGV. The CDR3 is 13 residues long. V was trimmed by 5 bases and J by 9 bases, leaving 13 bases between them. Written as DNA, the CDR3 is TGTGCCAGCAGCCCCGGGGGAGGGCAAAAACTGTTTTTT. As protein: CASSPGGGQKLFF.

The chain uses TRBV11-2 and TRBJ2-1; D is unresolved. CDR1 and CDR2 (germline): SGHAT, FQNNGV. The germline V and J ends were trimmed by 2 bases and 0 bases, with 5 bases remaining between them. This CDR3 has 14 residues. The CDR3 DNA reads TGTGCCAGCAGCTTACAAAACTCCTACAATGAGCAGTTCTTC. It codes for CASSLQNSYNEQFF.

This clone was observed a single time. The genes are TRBV2 and TRBJ2-3; 10 bases line up with TRBD2. V was pared by 4 bases and J by 0 bases, with 4 bases of the junction left unmatched. The CDR3 spans 16 residues. Germline values: CDR1 SNHLY, CDR2 FYNNEI. CDR3 sequence: CASSVLAGPSTDTQYF. CDR3 DNA: TGTGCCAGCAGTGTACTAGCGGGGCCGAGCACAGATACGCAGTATTTT.

This clone has a single count. The chain uses TRBV28 and TRBJ1-1, with TRBD1 as a possible D gene (5 bases). The germline gives CDR1 MDHEN, CDR2 SYDVKM. The CDR3 has 13 amino acids. V lost 3 bases to trimming and J lost 6 bases, with 11 bases between them. CDR3 nucleotides: TGTGCCAGCAGTTTCAATGGCAGGGCTGAAGCTTTCTTT. Its translation is CASSFNGRAEAFF.

This clone was counted a single time. V is TRBV28 and J is TRBJ2-7, with D perhaps TRBD2 (5 bases). Germline V gene sequence: CDR1 MDHEN, CDR2 SYDVKM. This CDR3 has 14 residues. Trimming removed 2 bases at V and 5 bases at J, with 13 bases between. The DNA for the CDR3 is TGTGCCAGCAGTTTAGGAGGTGGAATGGACGAGCAGTACTTC. Translation: CASSLGGGMDEQYF.

The chain is built from TRBV27 and TRBJ2-3; 7 positions agree with TRBD2. CDR3 length: 16 residues. Germline trimming cut 0 bases from V and 6 bases from J; bases unmatched to any gene: 9. Per the germline V gene, CDR1 is MNHEY and CDR2 is SMNVEV (reference sequence). This chain's CDR3 is CASSLSWGRARDTQYF. The CDR3 DNA reads TGTGCCAGCAGTTTATCGTGGGGGAGGGCCAGGGATACGCAGTATTTT.

This sequence joins TRBV19 and TRBJ2-1; TRBD2 aligns across 8 bases. V was pared by 3 bases and J by 6 bases, with 10 bases of the junction left unmatched. This CDR3 has 16 residues. The germline V gene has CDR1 LNHDA and CDR2 SQIVND (reference sequence). CDR3 in DNA: TGTGCCAGTAGTATGCCGGGGGGGGTCACCTTCAATGAGCAGTTCTTC. Translation gives CASSMPGGVTFNEQFF.

The chain uses TRBV5-1 and TRBJ1-4; no clear D. The length of the CDR3 is 14 residues. The germline V and J ends were trimmed by 1 base and 1 base, with 5 bases remaining between them. Per the germline V gene, CDR1 is SGHRS and CDR2 is YFSETQ. The CDR3: CASSLRGTNEKLFF. The CDR3 DNA sequence: TGCGCCAGCAGCTTGCGGGGAACTAATGAAAAACTGTTTTTT.

The rearrangement uses TRBV7-9 and TRBJ2-7; TRBD1 matches 7 bases. Germline V gives CDR1 SEHNR, CDR2 FQNEAQ (reference sequence). CDR3 length equals 14 residues. With 0 bases clipped from V and 2 bases from J, the junction kept 1 base outside the gene matches. CDR3 protein: CASSLAGQTYEQYF. CDR3 DNA sequence: TGTGCCAGCAGCTTAGCGGGACAGACCTACGAGCAGTACTTC.

This clone has only one observation. The chain employs TRBV5-1 and TRBJ2-7; TRBD2 agrees at 13 bases. The V segment lost 0 bases and the J segment 3 bases; nucleotides outside the gene matches: 9. Germline V gives CDR1 SGHRS, CDR2 YFSETQ. The CDR3 consists of 18 residues. CDR3 sequence: CASSLEGLAGRGIYEQYF. The CDR3 DNA sequence: TGCGCCAGCAGCTTGGAGGGACTAGCGGGAAGGGGAATCTACGAGCAGTACTTC.

V gene TRBV12-2 combines with J gene TRBJ1-3; TRBD1 reflects the table's D call only, with no check against the DNA. TRBV12-2 is recorded as a pseudogene. The CDR3 has 14 residues. CDR3 nucleotides: TGTGCAAGTCGCTTAGCGACAGGGGGAAACACCATATATTTT. It yields the protein CASRLATGGNTIYF.

The chain combines TRBV7-9 with TRBJ2-7, with D maybe TRBD2 (5 bases). Trimming removed 1 base from V and 1 base from J, with 11 bases in between. The germline V gene encodes CDR1 SEHNR and CDR2 FQNEAQ (reference sequence). The CDR3 is made up of 15 amino acids. CDR3 in DNA: TGTGCCAGCAGCTTAGGAGGGTTGGGGTCCTACGAGCAGTACTTC. Translating it yields CASSLGGLGSYEQYF.

The rearrangement links TRBV9 to TRBJ2-2, with D perhaps TRBD2 (5 bases). CDR1 and CDR2 from the germline V gene are SGDLS and YYNGEE. V shed 2 bases and J shed 2 bases, with 10 bases lying between them. The CDR3 extends over 15 amino acids. Written as DNA, the CDR3 is TGTGCCAGCAGCGTGAGCGGAGCCAACACCGGGGAGCTGTTTTTT. As protein: CASSVSGANTGELFF. The variable domain in full, completed from reference TRBV9 and TRBJ2-2, reads DSGVTQTPKHLITATGQRVTLRCSPRSGDLSVYWYQQSLDQGLQFLIQYYNGEERAKGNILERFSAQQFPDLHSELNLSSLELGDSALYFCASSVSGANTGELFFGEGSRLTVL.

V and J are TRBV19 and TRBJ2-2, with TRBD1 matching 7 bases. Looked up from germline, CDR1 is LNHDA and CDR2 is SQIVND (reference sequence). The CDR3 runs 13 residues. V dropped 5 bases and J dropped 6; count of bases not matched to a gene: 3. Here the CDR3 DNA reads TGTGCCAGTAGTCCGACAGGGTCCGGGGAGCTGTTTTTT. Translation gives CASSPTGSGELFF.

The chain recombines TRBV3-1 (or the pseudogene TRBV3-2) with TRBJ1-1; D possibly corresponds to TRBD1 (5 bases). The germline V gene encodes CDR1 LGHDT and CDR2 YNNKEL (reference sequence). The CDR3 consists of 13 residues. The ends were cut back, 1 base at V and 12 bases at J, with 15 bases in the middle. As DNA, the CDR3 is TGTGCCAGCAGCCAAGGGCAGGGAATGGGTACTTTCTTT. It codes for CASSQGQGMGTFF.

The chain carries TRBV6-6 and TRBJ2-1; 7 bases match TRBD2. Unmatched junction bases numbered 6, after V lost 5 bases and J lost 5 bases. The length of the CDR3 is 14 residues. Germline CDR1 MNHNY, CDR2 SVGAGI (reference sequence). The CDR3 sequence is CASSPPAGDNEQFF. The CDR3 region has the DNA TGTGCCAGCAGTCCCCCTGCGGGGGACAATGAGCAGTTCTTC.

On this clone: Just one base apart from a much larger clone, this may be a read error. Within the sample, other DNA sequences also encode this same CDR3. CDR3 loop: CASSSGTNEKLFF. Here the CDR3 DNA reads TGTGCCAGCAGTTCGGGTACTAATGAAAAACTGTTTTTT. The chain combines TRBV27 with TRBJ1-4; no clear D gene. Trimming pared 4 bases from V and 2 bases from J, leaving 5 bases between. The CDR3 runs 13 residues. Germline-derived CDR1 and CDR2 are MNHEY and SMNVEV (reference sequence).

The chain is built from TRBV18 and TRBJ2-1; TRBD2 aligns across 8 bases. Germline CDR1 is KGHSH and CDR2 is LQKENI. CDR3 length equals 14 residues. Trimming cost V 6 bases and J 8 bases; bases outside gene matches: 9. DNA of the CDR3: TGTGCCAGCTCCCTCGGACTAGCTGACGATGAGCAGTTCTTC. It translates to CASSLGLADDEQFF. Complete variable domain (other parts from reference TRBV18 and TRBJ2-1): NAGVMQNPRHLVRRRGQEARLRCSPMKGHSHVYWYRQLPEEGLKFMVYLQKENIIDESGMPKERFSAEFPKEGPSILRIQQVVRGDSAAYFCASSLGLADDEQFFGPGTRLTVL.

J is TRBJ2-7 and V is TRBV18; 7 nucleotides align to TRBD1. Germline V lookup: CDR1 KGHSH, CDR2 LQKENI. The CDR3 consists of 14 residues. V trimming: 5 bases; J trimming: 2 bases; junction bases outside the gene matches: 6. CDR3 region: CASSSEGTAYEQYF. The DNA of the CDR3 is TGTGCCAGCTCATCCGAGGGGACAGCCTACGAGCAGTACTTC.

The sample holds one count of this clone. The chain couples TRBV29-1 to TRBJ1-1; no clear D gene. Between the trimmed V and J ends, which lost 3 bases and 1 base, there was a span of 6 bases. This CDR3 region has 12 residues. The germline gives CDR1 SQVTM, CDR2 ANQGSEA. In nucleotides, the CDR3 is TGCAGCGTTGACGGGGAGAACACTGAAGCTTTCTTT. Encoded protein: CSVDGENTEAFF.